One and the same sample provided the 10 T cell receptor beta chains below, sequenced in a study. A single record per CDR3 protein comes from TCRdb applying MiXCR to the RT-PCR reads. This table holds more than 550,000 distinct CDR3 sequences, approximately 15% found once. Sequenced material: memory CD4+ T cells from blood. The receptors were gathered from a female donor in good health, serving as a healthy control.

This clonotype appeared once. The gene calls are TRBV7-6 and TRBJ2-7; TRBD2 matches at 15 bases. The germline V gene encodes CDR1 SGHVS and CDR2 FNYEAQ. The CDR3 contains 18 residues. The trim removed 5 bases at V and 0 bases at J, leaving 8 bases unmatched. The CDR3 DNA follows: TGTGCCAGCAGCCCGGGACTAGCGGGAGGTACGAGCTCCTACGAGCAGTACTTC. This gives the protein CASSPGLAGGTSSYEQYF.

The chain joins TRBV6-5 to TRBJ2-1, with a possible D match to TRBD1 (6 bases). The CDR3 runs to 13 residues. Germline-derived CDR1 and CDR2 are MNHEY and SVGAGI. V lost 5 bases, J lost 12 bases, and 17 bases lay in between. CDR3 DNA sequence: TGTGCCAGCAGTAGCCTGCAGGGACAAAGGCAGTTCTTC. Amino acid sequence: CASSSLQGQRQFF.

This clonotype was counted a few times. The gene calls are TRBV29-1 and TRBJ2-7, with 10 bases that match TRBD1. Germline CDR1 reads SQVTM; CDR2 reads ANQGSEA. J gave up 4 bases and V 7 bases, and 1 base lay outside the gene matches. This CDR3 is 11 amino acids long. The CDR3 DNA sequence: TGCAGCGGGGACAGGGGATACGAGCAGTACTTC. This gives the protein CSGDRGYEQYF.

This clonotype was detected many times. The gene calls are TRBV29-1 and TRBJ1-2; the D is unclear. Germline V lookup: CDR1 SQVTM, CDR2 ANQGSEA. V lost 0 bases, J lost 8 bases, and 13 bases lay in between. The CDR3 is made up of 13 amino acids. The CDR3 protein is CSVEDRGRNGYTF. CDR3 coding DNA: TGCAGCGTTGAAGATAGAGGACGGAACGGCTACACCTTC.

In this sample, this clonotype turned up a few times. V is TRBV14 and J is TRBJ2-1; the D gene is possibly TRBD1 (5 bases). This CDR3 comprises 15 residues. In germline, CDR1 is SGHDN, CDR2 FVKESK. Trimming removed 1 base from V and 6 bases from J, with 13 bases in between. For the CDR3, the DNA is TGTGCCAGCAGCCAAGGTCGTTTTCAGGGCAATGAGCAGTTCTTC. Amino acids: CASSQGRFQGNEQFF.

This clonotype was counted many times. The CDR3 spells CASSLVPPRGNQPQHF. CDR3 coding DNA: TGCGCCAGCAGCTTGGTCCCCCCGAGGGGCAATCAGCCCCAGCATTTT. This sequence joins TRBV5-1 and TRBJ1-5; D gene unclear. Germline V gives CDR1 SGHRS, CDR2 YFSETQ. Trimming took 0 bases from V and 2 from J, leaving 12 bases between them. The CDR3 has 16 amino acids. The full variable domain, with the rest looked up from reference TRBV5-1 and TRBJ1-5, is KAGVTQTPRYLIKTRGQQVTLSCSPISGHRSVSWYQQTPGQGLQFLFEYFSETQRNKGNFPGRFSGRQFSNSRSEMNVSTLELGDSALYLCASSLVPPRGNQPQHFGDGTRLSIL.

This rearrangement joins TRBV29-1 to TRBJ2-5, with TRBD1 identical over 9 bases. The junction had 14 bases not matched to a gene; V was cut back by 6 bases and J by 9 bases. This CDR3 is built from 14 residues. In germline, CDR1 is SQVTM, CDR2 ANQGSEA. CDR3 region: CSVNPGQGLGAQYF. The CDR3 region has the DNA TGCAGCGTGAACCCGGGACAGGGATTAGGGGCCCAGTACTTC.

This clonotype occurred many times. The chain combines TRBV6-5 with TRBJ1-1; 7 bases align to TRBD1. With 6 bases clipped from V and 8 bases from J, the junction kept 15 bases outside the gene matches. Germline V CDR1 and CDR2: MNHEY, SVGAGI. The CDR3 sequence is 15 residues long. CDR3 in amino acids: CASRTGGGAGREAFF. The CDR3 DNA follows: TGTGCCAGCAGAACGGGAGGGGGCGCCGGGAGGGAAGCTTTCTTT.

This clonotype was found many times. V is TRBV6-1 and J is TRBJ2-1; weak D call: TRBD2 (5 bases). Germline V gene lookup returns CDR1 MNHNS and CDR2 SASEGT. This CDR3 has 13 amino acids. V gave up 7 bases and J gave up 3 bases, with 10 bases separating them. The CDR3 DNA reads TGTGCCAGCAATGAGCGGAACTACAATGAGCAGTTCTTC. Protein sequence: CASNERNYNEQFF.

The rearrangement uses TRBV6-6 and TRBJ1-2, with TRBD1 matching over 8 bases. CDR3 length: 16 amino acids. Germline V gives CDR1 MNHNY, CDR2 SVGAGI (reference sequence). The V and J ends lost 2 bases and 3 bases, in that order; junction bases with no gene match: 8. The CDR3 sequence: CASSYQGASFDYGYTF. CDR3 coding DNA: TGTGCCAGCAGTTACCAGGGGGCGAGTTTCGACTATGGCTACACCTTC.